The entry below gives a single T cell receptor beta chain sequence along with its context. Some clones are missing from TCRdb's copy, which holds only in-frame ones; the method was immunoSEQ multiplex PCR. The sample shows about 59,000 clones, roughly 90% of them seen only once. The source of the sample is a study of control samples from healthy donors and cancer patients. V lost 1 base and J 5 bases, leaving 8 bases between the germline ends. The CDR3 totals 13 residues. Germline V CDR1 and CDR2: SGHAT, FQNNGV. Specimen: PBMCs. The clonotype originates from a man aged 40-49 years with colorectal cancer. The chain combines TRBV11-2 with TRBJ2-5; D remains unclear. The DNA of the CDR3 is TGTGCCAGCAGCTTAGGGGGTCAGGAGACCCAGTACTTC. Its protein product is CASSLGGQETQYF.